A single sample is the source of the 30 T cell receptor beta chains below, sequenced in a study of blood T cell repertoires in COVID-19. Assay: immunoSEQ multiplex PCR; the TCRdb copy retains only in-frame clones and omits some. The repertoire holds tens of thousands of clones, with 65% to 90% as singletons. Source material: peripheral blood. These receptors all come from a human donor in a cohort sampled during active COVID-19.

This chain uses TRBV11-3 with TRBJ2-7, with 7 bases identical to TRBD1. V dropped 4 bases and J dropped 3; count of bases not matched to a gene: 6. The CDR3 length is 14 residues. Looked up from germline, CDR1 is SGHNT and CDR2 is YENEEA. CDR3 DNA sequence: TGTGCCAGCAGCTCCTACGACAGGGACTACGAGCAGTACTTC. Translation gives CASSSYDRDYEQYF.

This clone was picked up one time. The chain recombines TRBV7-2 with TRBJ1-2; D possibly corresponds to TRBD1 (5 bases). CDR3 length equals 14 residues. Germline loops: CDR1 SGHTA, CDR2 FQGNSA. Deletions cut 0 bases from V and 2 bases from J, with 7 bases between. CDR3 region: CASSLAPGNYGYTF. The CDR3 DNA reads TGTGCCAGCAGCTTAGCCCCAGGGAACTATGGCTACACCTTC. The complete variable domain, with remaining parts taken from reference TRBV7-2 and TRBJ1-2, reads GAGVSQSPSNKVTEKGKDVELRCDPISGHTALYWYRQSLGQGLEFLIYFQGNSAPDKSGLPSDRFSAERTGGSVSTLTIQRTQQEDSAVYLCASSLAPGNYGYTFGSGTRLTVV.

CDR3 nucleotides: TGCAGTGCTAGTACTAGCGGAGCCGGCACAGATACGCAGTATTTT. Its protein product is CSASTSGAGTDTQYF. The J gene is TRBJ2-3, the V gene TRBV20-1; 8 bases match TRBD2. Germline V CDR1 and CDR2: DFQATT, SNEGSKA (reference sequence). With V trimmed by 3 bases and J by 1 base, 6 bases remained unmatched. The CDR3 length is 15 residues.

The genes are TRBV9 and TRBJ2-2; 7 bases agree with TRBD1. V shed 4 bases and J 7 bases; nucleotides not matched to a gene: 16. The germline V gene has CDR1 SGDLS and CDR2 YYNGEE. CDR3 size: 17 residues. This CDR3 reads CASSLAEGASFGGELFF. CDR3 bases: TGTGCCAGCAGCCTAGCCGAGGGGGCTAGCTTTGGCGGGGAGCTGTTTTTT.

V usage is TRBV5-5 and J usage is TRBJ1-4; D is possibly TRBD1 (6 bases). CDR3 length: 15 residues. The germline V gene encodes CDR1 SGHKS and CDR2 YYEKEE (reference sequence). V was shortened by 8 bases and J by 0 bases, with 14 bases between the two germline ends. The CDR3 sequence: CARIQGRTTNEKLFF. The CDR3 nucleotides are TGTGCCAGGATACAGGGTCGGACAACTAATGAAAAACTGTTTTTT.

The chain links TRBV7-3 to TRBJ2-1; D perhaps matches TRBD1 (6 bases). Trimming took 5 bases from V and 9 from J, leaving 14 bases between them. The CDR3 has 13 amino acids. Germline V lookup: CDR1 SGHTA, CDR2 FQGTGA. The CDR3 sequence: CASSGQGNGEQFF. The CDR3 DNA sequence: TGTGCCAGCAGCGGTCAGGGGAATGGTGAGCAGTTCTTC.

The chain joins TRBV7-2 to TRBJ2-1; D is perhaps TRBD2 (5 bases). Trimming shortened V by 5 bases and J by 9 bases, and 17 bases separated the two germline ends. The CDR3 length is 14 residues. The V gene's germline CDR1 is SGHTA and CDR2 FQGNSA. The CDR3 is CASSPLDEGGEQFF. The CDR3, as DNA: TGTGCCAGCAGCCCACTGGACGAGGGCGGTGAGCAGTTCTTC.

This chain uses TRBV7-3 with TRBJ2-5; perhaps TRBD2 as D (5 bases). V lost 2 bases, J lost 5 bases, and 9 bases lay in between. Germline lookup yields CDR1 SGHTA and CDR2 FQGTGA. This CDR3 contains 13 residues. CDR3: CASSLGSTETQYF. CDR3 coding DNA: TGTGCCAGCAGCTTAGGGAGCACGGAGACCCAGTACTTC.

The chain has TRBV29-1 and TRBJ2-2; the match to TRBD1 covers 7 bases. V gave up 6 bases and J gave up 0 bases; unmatched junction bases: 13. The CDR3 loop spans 17 amino acids. Germline V CDR1 and CDR2: SQVTM, ANQGSEA. CDR3 nucleotides: TGCAGCGTATCCTTATACGGGACAGTGGCGAACACCGGGGAGCTGTTTTTT. Translated, it gives CSVSLYGTVANTGELFF.

The V and J genes are TRBV7-6 and TRBJ2-3; a weak D match, TRBD2 (5 bases). The CDR3 runs to 17 residues. Trimming left V 5 bases short and J 2 bases short, with 20 bases between. Germline V gene sequence: CDR1 SGHVS, CDR2 FNYEAQ. The chain's CDR3 is CASSPERSGFYTDTQYF. The DNA of the CDR3 is TGTGCCAGCAGCCCCGAACGGAGCGGCTTCTACACAGATACGCAGTATTTT. The variable domain in full, completed from reference TRBV7-6 and TRBJ2-3, reads GAGVSQSPRYKVTKRGQDVALRCDPISGHVSLYWYRQALGQGPEFLTYFNYEAQQDKSGLPNDRFSAERPEGSISTLTIQRTEQRDSAMYRCASSPERSGFYTDTQYFGPGTRLTVL.

This sequence joins TRBV6-5 and TRBJ2-4; 7 bases line up with TRBD2. V was clipped by 8 bases and J by 6 bases; unmatched bases: 13. The CDR3 runs 15 residues. The germline gives CDR1 MNHEY, CDR2 SVGAGI. Written as DNA, the CDR3 is TGTGCCAGCGGTTTTACGGGAGGAGAAGGAAACATTCAGTACTTC. Protein sequence: CASGFTGGEGNIQYF.

The chain has TRBV7-6 and TRBJ2-5; 13 nucleotides line up with TRBD2. The germline gives CDR1 SGHVS, CDR2 FNYEAQ. With V trimmed by 6 bases and J by 4 bases, 8 bases remained unmatched. The CDR3 covers 16 residues. DNA of the CDR3: TGTGCCAGCAGTCGTGAACTAGCGGGAGGGTTAGAGACCCAGTACTTC. Its translation: CASSRELAGGLETQYF.

V and J are TRBV4-3 and TRBJ2-7, with TRBD2 matching 14 bases. V was clipped by 4 bases and J by 1 base; unmatched bases: 6. From germline, CDR1 is LGHNA and CDR2 YSLEER. The CDR3 covers 17 residues. CDR3 loop: CASSRRLAGGESYEQYF. The CDR3 nucleotides are TGCGCCAGCAGCCGCCGACTAGCGGGAGGGGAGTCCTACGAGCAGTACTTC.

This rearrangement joins TRBV10-3 to TRBJ2-3; 12 nucleotides line up with TRBD2. The CDR3 totals 14 residues. V was pared by 6 bases and J by 7 bases, with 5 bases of the junction left unmatched. The germline CDR1 and CDR2 sequences are ENHRY and SYGVKD. CDR3 amino acids: CAISPSGRANTQYF. In DNA, the CDR3 is TGTGCCATCAGCCCTAGCGGGAGGGCGAATACGCAGTATTTT.

The V and J genes are TRBV28 and TRBJ2-1, with D perhaps matching TRBD2 (6 bases). CDR1 is MDHEN, CDR2 SYDVKM, per germline. The CDR3 runs 14 residues. With 6 bases removed from V and 7 bases from J, the gap between germline ends came to 16 bases. The CDR3 spells CASRSGPSGNEQFF. CDR3 DNA: TGTGCCAGCAGGTCAGGACCAAGCGGGAATGAGCAGTTCTTC.

The chain joins TRBV18 to TRBJ1-2; D not resolved. CDR3 length: 15 amino acids. Germline assignment: CDR1 KGHSH and CDR2 LQKENI. Trimming cost V 3 bases and J 2 bases, with 13 bases left between them. The chain's CDR3 is CASSPSSLGNYGYTF. The CDR3 region has the DNA TGTGCCAGCTCACCGAGTTCTTTGGGCAACTATGGCTACACCTTC.

This sequence joins TRBV19 and TRBJ1-5; D is unclear. CDR1 is LNHDA and CDR2 is SQIVND in the germline V gene (reference sequence). V was pared by 0 bases and J by 3 bases, with 6 bases between. This CDR3 contains 14 residues. CDR3 sequence reads: CASSIDQDNQPQHF. The DNA for the CDR3 is TGTGCCAGTAGTATAGATCAGGACAATCAGCCCCAGCATTTT.

The chain has TRBV7-9 and TRBJ2-7; maybe TRBD2 (6 bases). CDR1 is SEHNR and CDR2 is FQNEAQ in the germline V gene (reference sequence). The CDR3 is 15 amino acids. Trimming pared 1 base from V and 9 bases from J, leaving 19 bases between. The DNA of the CDR3 is TGTGCCAGCAGCTTAGAGGGGCAGGGAGGCCGATCGCAGTACTTC. It encodes CASSLEGQGGRSQYF.

The genes are TRBV6-2 or TRBV6-3 and TRBJ1-2; no reliable D call. The CDR3 totals 11 residues. The germline V gene has CDR1 MNHEY and CDR2 SVGEGT. Deletions cut 2 bases from V and 5 bases from J, with 3 bases between. The CDR3 bases are TGTGCCAGCAGTTACACTTATGGCTACACCTTC. Amino acids: CASSYTYGYTF.

The chain is built from TRBV5-4 and TRBJ2-2; 8 bases agree with TRBD1. The length of the CDR3 is 18 residues. In germline, CDR1 is SGHNT, CDR2 YYREEE (reference sequence). Losses at the gene ends were 0 bases for V and 2 bases for J; bases not matched to a gene: 9. CDR3 region: CASSLGGRGRSNTGELFF. In DNA form, the CDR3 reads TGTGCCAGCAGCTTGGGGGGCAGGGGGCGATCCAACACCGGGGAGCTGTTTTTT. Complete variable domain (other parts from reference TRBV5-4 and TRBJ2-2): ETGVTQSPTHLIKTRGQQVTLRCSSQSGHNTVSWYQQALGQGPQFIFQYYREEENGRGNFPPRFSGLQFPNYSSELNVNALELDDSALYLCASSLGGRGRSNTGELFFGEGSRLTVL.

This chain links TRBV25-1 with TRBJ1-6; weak D call: TRBD1 (5 bases). The CDR3 has 17 amino acids. Trimming removed 3 bases from V and 0 bases from J, with 12 bases in between. Germline CDR1 is MGHDK and CDR2 is SYGVNS. The CDR3 DNA follows: TGTGCCAGCAGTGATTCCCGACAGAGCTCCTATAATTCACCCCTCCACTTT. Its translation: CASSDSRQSSYNSPLHF.

This clone was counted a few times. The J gene is TRBJ1-1, the V gene TRBV4-3; D is uncertain. Trimming took 3 bases from V and 1 from J, leaving 6 bases between them. The V gene's germline CDR1 is LGHNA and CDR2 YSLEER. CDR3 length: 13 residues. DNA for the CDR3: TGCGCCAGCAGCCAGCGACAGAACACTGAAGCTTTCTTT. Translation gives CASSQRQNTEAFF.

The CDR3 loop reads CAWSPPGQGGWQYF. DNA of the CDR3: TGTGCCTGGAGTCCTCCGGGACAGGGAGGTTGGCAGTACTTC. The V gene is TRBV30, the J gene TRBJ2-7, with 9 bases lining up with TRBD1. In germline, CDR1 is GTSNPN, CDR2 SVGIG (reference sequence). The CDR3 is made up of 14 amino acids. The ends lost 2 bases at V and 9 bases at J; junction bases unmatched: 11.

The CDR3 bases are TGTGCCTCCAAGCGACGACAGGAGGATGGCTACACCTTC. Encoded protein: CASKRRQEDGYTF. V is TRBV19 and J is TRBJ1-2, with TRBD1 as a possible D gene (6 bases). This CDR3 has 13 residues. CDR1 and CDR2 (germline): LNHDA, SQIVND (reference sequence). V was cut by 11 bases and J by 6 bases, with 19 bases left in between. Full variable domain (outside the CDR3, taken from reference TRBV19 and TRBJ1-2): DGGITQSPKYLFRKEGQNVTLSCEQNLNHDAMYWYRQDPGQGLRLIYYSQIVNDFQKGDIAEGYSVSREKKESFPLTVTSAQKNPTAFYLCASKRRQEDGYTFGSGTRLTVV.

This clone was recorded once. The chain combines TRBV3-1 (or the pseudogene TRBV3-2) with TRBJ2-5, with 10 bases matching TRBD2. The CDR3 has 16 residues. V lost 1 base and J lost 1; bases outside the gene matches: 3. Germline CDR1 is LGHDT and CDR2 is YNNKEL (reference sequence). CDR3 sequence reads: CASSQGWTSGQETQYF. CDR3 DNA: TGTGCCAGCAGCCAAGGATGGACTAGCGGCCAAGAGACCCAGTACTTC.

This chain joins TRBV9 and TRBJ2-2; 9 bases line up with TRBD2. This CDR3 is 16 amino acids long. J gave up 6 bases and V 0 bases, and 6 bases lay outside the gene matches. Per germline, CDR1 SGDLS and CDR2 YYNGEE. The CDR3 sequence: CASSVVGSGRAGELFF. DNA of the CDR3: TGTGCCAGCAGCGTAGTCGGTAGCGGGAGAGCCGGGGAGCTGTTTTTT.

J is TRBJ2-7 and V is TRBV7-2; 10 bases fit TRBD1. This CDR3 is built from 15 residues. Germline V CDR1 and CDR2: SGHTA, FQGNSA. The V segment lost 5 bases and the J segment 4 bases; nucleotides outside the gene matches: 8. As DNA, the CDR3 is TGTGCCAGCAGCAGCCGGGACAGGGGAGGGTACGAGCAGTACTTC. This translates into CASSSRDRGGYEQYF.

As regards this clone: At the DNA level, this CDR3 is encoded by other sequences in the same sample as well. The chain recombines TRBV19 with TRBJ2-1, with D tentatively TRBD2 (5 bases). The V end was cut by 1 base, the J end by 6 bases, with 7 bases between. The CDR3 runs to 13 residues. In germline, CDR1 is LNHDA, CDR2 SQIVND (reference sequence). The CDR3 DNA sequence: TGTGCCAGTAGTATAGGGACTGGCAATGAGCAGTTCTTC. It encodes CASSIGTGNEQFF.

The V gene is TRBV18, the J gene TRBJ2-3; TRBD2 matches at 8 bases. Germline V gene sequence: CDR1 KGHSH, CDR2 LQKENI. V gave up 3 bases and J gave up 2 bases; unmatched junction bases: 10. The CDR3 is 17 residues long. The chain's CDR3 is CASSPPGGTAPTDTQYF. The CDR3 region has the DNA TGTGCCAGCTCACCGCCGGGAGGGACTGCCCCCACAGATACGCAGTATTTT.

CDR3 protein: CASSNFSGEISYEQYF. The CDR3, as DNA: TGTGCCAGCAGCAATTTTTCCGGGGAGATATCCTACGAGCAGTACTTC. V and J are TRBV21-1 and TRBJ2-7; TRBD2 reflects the table's D call only, with no check against the DNA. TRBV21-1 is tagged as a pseudogene. The CDR3 spans 16 residues.